These 30 T cell receptor beta chains originate from one sample sequenced in a study of CD8+CD57+ T cells in acquired aplastic anemia. An expansion of CD8+CD57+ cells by flow cytometry had been shown in patients chosen for sequencing. Both TCR beta VDJ combination and CDR3 sequence profiling were carried out. Genomic DNA was the template for this profiling. TCRdb processed the reads anew with MiXCR; each CDR3 protein has one entry. The repertoire has about 150,000 distinct CDR3 sequences, approximately 52% of them found once; the top ten carry approximately 12%. Input material: sorted CD4+, CD8+, or CD8+CD57+ T cells (not recorded which) from PBMCs. All receptors derive from a human donor with aplastic anemia.

The rearrangement links TRBV2 to TRBJ1-2; D call uncertain. Germline CDR1 reads SNHLY; CDR2 reads FYNNEI. Trimming shortened V by 4 bases and J by 4 bases, and 10 bases separated the two germline ends. The CDR3 loop spans 13 amino acids. CDR3 bases: TGTGCCAGCAGTGCAGATCTCCTCTATGGCTACACCTTC. Protein: CASSADLLYGYTF.

In this sample, this clonotype turned up many times. The V gene is TRBV6-1, the J gene TRBJ1-5; 9 bases match TRBD1. Unmatched junction bases numbered 9, after V lost 5 bases and J lost 7 bases. Germline CDR1 and CDR2: MNHNS and SASEGT. This CDR3 is built from 15 residues. The DNA of the CDR3 is TGTGCCAGCAGTCACGAGACAGGGGGTTTCCAGCCCCAGCATTTT. Translated: CASSHETGGFQPQHF.

This clonotype was seen many times. The genes are TRBV12-5 and TRBJ1-5, with D uncertain. V was trimmed by 4 bases and J by 2 bases, leaving 12 bases between them. CDR1 and CDR2 (germline): LGHNT, FRNRAP. The CDR3 has 15 amino acids. The CDR3 DNA reads as TGTGCTAGTGGTTATGGAGGCTCGGGCAATCAGCCCCAGCATTTT. It is translated as CASGYGGSGNQPQHF.

Remarks on this clonotype: This sequence may be a read error, since a much larger clone differs from it by one base. The chain has TRBV12-5 and TRBJ1-6; D call uncertain. Looked up from germline, CDR1 is LGHNT and CDR2 is FRNRAP. The CDR3 loop spans 14 amino acids. CDR3: CTSAPPPTNSPLHF. Written as DNA, the CDR3 is TGTACTAGTGCCCCCCCGCCGACCAATTCACCCCTCCACTTT.

Ten or more counts support this clonotype. The chain is built from TRBV10-3 and TRBJ2-7, with 8 bases identical to TRBD1. Trimming at V came to 4 bases and at J to 4 bases, leaving 12 bases not matched to a gene. The CDR3 length is 16 residues. Germline assignment: CDR1 ENHRY and CDR2 SYGVKD. This chain's CDR3 is CAISADRGSRSYEQYF. The CDR3 region has the DNA TGTGCCATCAGTGCCGACAGGGGATCTCGGTCTTACGAGCAGTACTTC.

At least ten counts were recorded for this clonotype. The V gene is TRBV19, the J gene TRBJ2-1, with D perhaps being TRBD1 or TRBD2 (6 bases each). This CDR3 region has 16 residues. CDR1 and CDR2 (germline): LNHDA, SQIVND (reference sequence). Deletions cut 0 bases from V and 4 bases from J, with 13 bases between. The CDR3 loop is CASSIDLLGGYNEQFF. CDR3 sequence (DNA): TGTGCCAGTAGTATAGATCTATTAGGGGGGTACAATGAGCAGTTCTTC.

The CDR3: CSARDWTGSQPQHF. The DNA of the CDR3 is TGCAGTGCTAGAGATTGGACAGGGAGTCAGCCCCAGCATTTT. The chain carries TRBV20-1 and TRBJ1-5; 8 nucleotides match TRBD1. The trim removed 0 bases at V and 6 bases at J, leaving 4 bases unmatched. Germline V gives CDR1 DFQATT, CDR2 SNEGSKA (reference sequence). The CDR3 consists of 14 residues.

This sequence joins TRBV20-1 and TRBJ2-7; 7 positions agree with TRBD1. With V trimmed by 3 bases and J by 6 bases, 2 bases remained unmatched. Looked up from germline, CDR1 is DFQATT and CDR2 is SNEGSKA (reference sequence). This CDR3 comprises 11 residues. In nucleotides, the CDR3 is TGCAGTGCTAGCAAGGGGGCCGAGCAGTACTTC. Residues: CSASKGAEQYF.

The gene calls are TRBV20-1 and TRBJ2-1; D is perhaps TRBD2 (6 bases). The germline V and J ends were trimmed by 6 bases and 9 bases, with 21 bases remaining between them. This CDR3 is built from 14 residues. Germline-derived CDR1 and CDR2 are DFQATT and SNEGSKA (reference sequence). CDR3 in DNA: TGCAGTGCCAGTCCAGGGATAGTGGGGGGTGAGCAGTTCTTC. Protein: CSASPGIVGGEQFF.

The chain employs TRBV2 and TRBJ2-7; possible D gene TRBD1, 6 bases. Trimming took 5 bases from V and 3 from J, leaving 11 bases between them. The CDR3 consists of 13 residues. CDR1 is SNHLY and CDR2 is FYNNEI in the germline V gene. CDR3 sequence (DNA): TGTGCCAGCAGTTTAAGGGACAACTACGAGCAGTACTTC. It yields the protein CASSLRDNYEQYF.

The genes are TRBV20-1 and TRBJ2-7; 9 bases are shared with TRBD2. The CDR3 sequence is 15 residues long. Unmatched junction bases numbered 4, after V lost 1 base and J lost 0 bases. CDR1 and CDR2 from the germline V gene are DFQATT and SNEGSKA (reference sequence). In nucleotides, the CDR3 is TGCAGTGCTAGAGTGGCTAGCGGGGACTCCTACGAGCAGTACTTC. It encodes CSARVASGDSYEQYF.

This rearrangement joins TRBV10-2 to TRBJ1-6; D is ambiguous. V lost 3 bases and J 9 bases, leaving 6 bases between the germline ends. This CDR3 region has 12 residues. Germline V gives CDR1 WSHSY, CDR2 SAAADI. The CDR3 DNA is TGCGCCAGCAGTGAAATGGGTTCACCCCTCCACTTT. Translation gives CASSEMGSPLHF.

This clonotype was detected a few times. The chain links TRBV24-1 to TRBJ2-7, with 8 bases identical to TRBD1. Germline V gives CDR1 KGHDR, CDR2 SFDVKD. The CDR3 length is 13 residues. The V segment lost 3 bases and the J segment 4 bases; nucleotides outside the gene matches: 1. DNA for the CDR3: TGTGCCACCAGTGATCGGACAGGGTACGAGCAGTACTTC. Translation: CATSDRTGYEQYF.

In its sample, this clonotype was seen many times. CDR3 protein: CASSYSGGVADTQYF. The CDR3 bases are TGTGCCAGCAGCTACAGCGGGGGGGTCGCAGATACGCAGTATTTT. The chain combines TRBV7-3 with TRBJ2-3; 10 bases line up with TRBD2. This CDR3 spans 15 amino acids. CDR1 SGHTA and CDR2 FQGTGA come from the germline V gene. The J segment lost 4 bases and the V segment lost 4 bases, leaving 5 bases of the junction unmatched.

This clonotype has only a few counts. The chain combines TRBV19 with TRBJ2-2; no firm D call. Germline assignment: CDR1 LNHDA and CDR2 SQIVND (reference sequence). Trimming took 2 bases from V and 4 from J, leaving 5 bases between them. The CDR3 length is 13 residues. As DNA, the CDR3 is TGTGCCAGTAGTATATCCGTCACCGGGGAGCTGTTTTTT. Amino acid sequence: CASSISVTGELFF. The full variable domain, with the rest looked up from reference TRBV19 and TRBJ2-2, is DGGITQSPKYLFRKEGQNVTLSCEQNLNHDAMYWYRQDPGQGLRLIYYSQIVNDFQKGDIAEGYSVSREKKESFPLTVTSAQKNPTAFYLCASSISVTGELFFGEGSRLTVL.

This chain links TRBV24-1 with TRBJ1-2; D unresolved. V lost 1 base and J lost 8, with 10 bases in between. Germline V gene lookup returns CDR1 KGHDR and CDR2 SFDVKD. This CDR3 spans 13 amino acids. The CDR3 spells CATSDFAGIGYTF. DNA for the CDR3: TGTGCCACCAGTGATTTCGCGGGGATAGGCTACACCTTC.

This clonotype has only one observation. One end of the junction fails to match germline, which may point to a read error. The gene calls are TRBV19 and TRBJ2-2, with a weak D call TRBD2 (6 bases). This CDR3 is built from 9 residues. The germline CDR1 and CDR2 sequences are LNHDA and SQIVND (reference sequence). As DNA, the CDR3 is TGTGCCAGTAATGAGGGGACTGCTTTT. Translating gives CASNEGTAF.

In this sample, this clonotype turned up a few times. The CDR3 reads CASSPVMGTEKETQYF. DNA for the CDR3: TGTGCCAGCTCACCGGTTATGGGGACGGAGAAAGAGACCCAGTACTTC. V usage is TRBV18 and J usage is TRBJ2-5; perhaps D is TRBD1 or TRBD2 (5 bases each). There are 16 residues in the CDR3. CDR1 KGHSH and CDR2 LQKENI come from the germline V gene. V gave up 3 bases and J gave up 3 bases, with 17 bases separating them.

The genes are TRBV25-1 and TRBJ2-5; 9 bases line up with TRBD2. The end of the DNA fits TRBJ2-1 better, so the J call may be wrong. Germline V gives CDR1 MGHDK, CDR2 SYGVNS. The CDR3 covers 15 residues. In DNA, the CDR3 is TGTGCCAGCAGTGAAGGTTCTAGCGGGACGAATGAGCAGTTCTTC. It codes for CASSEGSSGTNEQFF.

J is TRBJ2-1 and V is TRBV4-2; tentatively, D is TRBD2 (5 bases). CDR3 length equals 15 residues. The ends were cut back, 5 bases at V and 3 bases at J, with 14 bases in the middle. The germline V gene has CDR1 LGHNA and CDR2 YNFKEQ. CDR3 loop: CASSKTWTDYNEQFF. The CDR3, as DNA: TGTGCCAGCAGCAAGACCTGGACTGACTACAATGAGCAGTTCTTC.

V usage is TRBV2 and J usage is TRBJ1-1; no clear D. Per germline, CDR1 SNHLY and CDR2 FYNNEI. CDR3 length equals 13 residues. V was trimmed by 5 bases and J by 7 bases, leaving 14 bases between them. The CDR3 here is CASSHSKAVEAFF. In DNA form, the CDR3 reads TGTGCCAGCAGTCACTCGAAGGCAGTTGAAGCTTTCTTT.

The chain couples TRBV24-1 to TRBJ2-7; 15 bases fit TRBD2. Germline V gives CDR1 KGHDR, CDR2 SFDVKD. The CDR3 contains 18 residues. The trim removed 3 bases at V and 5 bases at J, leaving 10 bases unmatched. CDR3 bases: TGTGCCACCAGTGATCCAGGACTAGCGGGAGGGCCGTCCCACGAGCAGTACTTC. The encoded protein is CATSDPGLAGGPSHEQYF.

With respect to this clonotype: This sequence may be a read error, since a much larger clone differs from it by one base. This chain links TRBV7-6 with TRBJ2-7; D unresolved. V was pared by 2 bases and J by 4 bases, with 6 bases between. This CDR3 has 12 amino acids. CDR1 is SGHVS and CDR2 is FNYEAQ in the germline V gene. For the CDR3, the DNA is TGTGCCAGCAGCTTATGGGGTTACGAGCAGTACTTC. This gives the protein CASSLWGYEQYF.

This clonotype was seen ten or more times. The chain uses TRBV7-2 and TRBJ1-1, with a tentative D call TRBD1 (6 bases). V shed 10 bases and J shed 1 base, with 13 bases lying between them. Germline V CDR1 and CDR2: SGHTA, FQGNSA. The length of the CDR3 is 13 residues. The CDR3, as DNA: TGTGCCACCGGCTTCAGGGGGAACACTGAAGCTTTCTTT. Protein sequence: CATGFRGNTEAFF.

J is TRBJ1-5 and V is TRBV10-3; no clear D gene. Germline CDR1 and CDR2: ENHRY and SYGVKD. The CDR3 consists of 13 residues. V was shortened by 5 bases and J by 4 bases, with 9 bases between the two germline ends. CDR3: CAISKEPNQPQHF. The CDR3 bases are TGTGCCATCAGTAAGGAACCGAATCAGCCCCAGCATTTT.

V and J are TRBV25-1 and TRBJ2-7, with D unclear. The CDR3 extends over 14 amino acids. Trimming took off 0 bases at V and 0 bases at J, with 6 bases between the two ends. CDR1 MGHDK and CDR2 SYGVNS come from the germline V gene. CDR3 in amino acids: CASSEYYNSYEQYF. CDR3 bases: TGTGCCAGCAGTGAATACTATAACTCCTACGAGCAGTACTTC.

DNA for the CDR3: TGTGCCAGCAGTGAGGGACAGGGCGCTGGTCAGCCCCAGCATTTT. This codes for CASSEGQGAGQPQHF. The chain recombines TRBV2 with TRBJ1-5, with 9 positions matching TRBD1. The ends lost 3 bases at V and 6 bases at J; junction bases unmatched: 6. Germline V gene lookup returns CDR1 SNHLY and CDR2 FYNNEI. This CDR3 contains 15 residues.

The CDR3 sequence is CATGSVGQGTVKQYF. As DNA, the CDR3 is TGTGCCACCGGGAGTGTTGGACAGGGAACCGTCAAGCAGTACTTC. The gene calls are TRBV15 and TRBJ2-7, with 8 nucleotides matching TRBD1. Trimming at V came to 8 bases and at J to 8 bases, leaving 17 bases not matched to a gene. From germline, CDR1 is LNHNV and CDR2 YYDKDF (reference sequence). The CDR3 length is 15 residues. The full variable domain, with the rest looked up from reference TRBV15 and TRBJ2-7, is DAMVIQNPRYQVTQFGKPVTLSCSQTLNHNVMYWYQQKSSQAPKLLFHYYDKDFNNEADTPDNFQSRRPNTSFCFLDIRSPGLGDTAMYLCATGSVGQGTVKQYFGPGTRLTVT.

This clonotype has more than one count but fewer than ten. CDR3 DNA: TGCAGTGCTAGAGACCCTAGCGGGATTTGGCGTACGCAGTATTTT. Its translation: CSARDPSGIWRTQYF. This chain uses TRBV20-1 with TRBJ2-3; 9 nucleotides line up with TRBD2. The CDR3 length is 15 residues. The V gene end was trimmed by 0 bases and the J gene end by 8 bases; junction bases not matched to a gene: 9. Germline values: CDR1 DFQATT, CDR2 SNEGSKA (reference sequence).

This clonotype was picked up one time. The chain has TRBV29-1 and TRBJ2-1, with 9 bases aligning to TRBD2. The CDR3 has 15 residues. The J segment lost 7 bases and the V segment lost 5 bases, leaving 12 bases of the junction unmatched. From germline, CDR1 is SQVTM and CDR2 ANQGSEA. The CDR3 is CSVIAGTSFVNEQFF. As DNA, the CDR3 is TGCAGCGTTATAGCCGGGACTAGCTTCGTGAATGAGCAGTTCTTC.